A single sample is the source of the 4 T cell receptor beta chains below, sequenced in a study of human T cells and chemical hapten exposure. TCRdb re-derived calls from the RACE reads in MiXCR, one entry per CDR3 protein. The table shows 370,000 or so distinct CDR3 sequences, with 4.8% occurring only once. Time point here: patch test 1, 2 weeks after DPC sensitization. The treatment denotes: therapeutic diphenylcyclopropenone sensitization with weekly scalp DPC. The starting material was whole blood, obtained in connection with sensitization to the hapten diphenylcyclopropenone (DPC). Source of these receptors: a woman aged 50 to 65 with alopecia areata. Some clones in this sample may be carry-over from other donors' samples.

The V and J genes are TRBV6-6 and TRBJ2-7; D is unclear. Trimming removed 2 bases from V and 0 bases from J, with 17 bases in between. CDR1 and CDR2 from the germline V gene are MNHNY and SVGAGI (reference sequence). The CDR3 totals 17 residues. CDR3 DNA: TGTGCCAGCAGTTACACACCTTCTGGAGCGAGCTCCTACGAGCAGTACTTC. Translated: CASSYTPSGASSYEQYF.

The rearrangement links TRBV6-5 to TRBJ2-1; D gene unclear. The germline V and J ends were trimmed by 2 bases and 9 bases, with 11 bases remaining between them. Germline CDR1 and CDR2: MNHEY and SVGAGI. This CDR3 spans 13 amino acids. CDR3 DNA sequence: TGTGCCAGCAGTTACCCAGAAGGTAGTGAGCAGTTCTTC. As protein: CASSYPEGSEQFF.

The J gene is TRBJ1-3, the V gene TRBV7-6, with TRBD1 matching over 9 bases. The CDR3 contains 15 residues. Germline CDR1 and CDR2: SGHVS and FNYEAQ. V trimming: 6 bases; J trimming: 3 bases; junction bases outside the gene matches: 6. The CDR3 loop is CASSQQGAGGNTIYF. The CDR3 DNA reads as TGTGCCAGCAGTCAACAGGGGGCAGGTGGAAACACCATATATTTT.

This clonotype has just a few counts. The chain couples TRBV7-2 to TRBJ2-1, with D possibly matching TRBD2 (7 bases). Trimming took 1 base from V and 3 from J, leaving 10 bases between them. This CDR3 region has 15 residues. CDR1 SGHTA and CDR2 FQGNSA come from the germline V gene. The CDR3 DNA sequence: TGTGCCAGCAGCTTAGGCGGGGGCGACTACAATGAGCAGTTCTTC. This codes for CASSLGGGDYNEQFF.